This paragraph reports one T cell receptor beta chain. Antigen specificity is unknown. These data belong to a study of T cell responses to AZD1222 COVID-19 vaccine. The study, taken as a whole, reports: The number of AZD1222 recipients seropositive at baseline was only five to seven.

Generated by immunoSEQ multiplex PCR, the TCRdb table keeps only in-frame clones and is missing some. The sample has some 100,000 clones; approximately 89% are singletons. The CDR3 consists of 15 residues. Trimming cost V 1 base and J 6 bases, with 13 bases left between them. Germline V gene data show CDR1 as SGHVS and CDR2 as FNYEAQ. The chain couples TRBV7-6 to TRBJ2-1, with D perhaps matching TRBD1 or TRBD2 (5 bases each). The TCR comes from an adult in good health. Specimen: peripheral blood, collected on day 0 of AZD1222 vaccination. The CDR3 is CASSLEAGSFNEQFF. In nucleotides, the CDR3 is TGTGCCAGCAGCTTAGAGGCAGGGAGCTTCAATGAGCAGTTCTTC.